These 31 T cell receptor beta chains came from one sample sequenced in a study of human T cells and chemical hapten exposure. TCRdb re-called the RACE reads through MiXCR, storing one row per CDR3 protein. The sample has about 70,000 distinct CDR3 sequences; about 8.5% are singletons. As to time point: patch test 2, 6 weeks after DPC sensitization. Treatment given: therapeutic diphenylcyclopropenone sensitization with weekly scalp DPC. Specimen: whole blood, collected in connection with sensitization to the hapten diphenylcyclopropenone (DPC). The receptors originated from a woman aged 50 to 60 with alopecia areata. Some clones in this sample may be carry-over from other donors' samples.

This clonotype was counted a single time. J is TRBJ2-3 and V is TRBV20-1, with 9 bases matching TRBD2. CDR1 and CDR2 from the germline V gene are DFQATT and SNEGSKA (reference sequence). The CDR3 totals 14 residues. J lost 6 bases, V lost 7 bases, and 11 bases had no gene match. CDR3 sequence reads: CSGLWASGDDTQYF. As DNA, the CDR3 is TGCAGTGGTCTGTGGGCTAGCGGGGACGATACGCAGTATTTT.

The sample holds a few counts of this clonotype. This chain connects TRBV7-2 to TRBJ2-7; the D gene could be TRBD1 or TRBD2 (5 bases each). The CDR3 spans 13 residues. Germline CDR1 reads SGHTA; CDR2 reads FQGNSA. The germline V and J ends were trimmed by 5 bases and 3 bases, with 11 bases remaining between them. CDR3 DNA sequence: TGTGCCAGCAGCCGGGGCACCCTCTACGAGCAGTACTTC. It encodes CASSRGTLYEQYF. The full variable domain, completed using reference TRBV7-2 and TRBJ2-7, is GAGVSQSPSNKVTEKGKDVELRCDPISGHTALYWYRQSLGQGLEFLIYFQGNSAPDKSGLPSDRFSAERTGGSVSTLTIQRTQQEDSAVYLCASSRGTLYEQYFGPGTRLTVT.

This clonotype was seen repeatedly, ten times or more. The chain is built from TRBV4-1 and TRBJ1-1, with D maybe TRBD1 (5 bases). V lost 0 bases and J lost 3, with 14 bases in between. Germline V gene sequence: CDR1 MGHRA, CDR2 YSYEKL. The CDR3 is 16 amino acids. This CDR3 reads CASSQESRVADTEAFF. CDR3 in DNA: TGCGCCAGCAGCCAAGAAAGCAGGGTAGCTGACACTGAAGCTTTCTTT.

CDR3 region: CASSIPEGPDTQYF. The CDR3 DNA sequence: TGTGCCAGCAGTATCCCGGAGGGCCCAGATACGCAGTATTTT. V is TRBV5-4 and J is TRBJ2-3; D possibly corresponds to TRBD2 (6 bases). V was pared by 5 bases and J by 4 bases, with 14 bases between. Germline CDR1 reads SGHNT; CDR2 reads YYREEE (reference sequence). The CDR3 totals 14 residues. Drawing the rest from reference TRBV5-4 and TRBJ2-3, the complete variable domain is ETGVTQSPTHLIKTRGQQVTLRCSSQSGHNTVSWYQQALGQGPQFIFQYYREEENGRGNFPPRFSGLQFPNYSSELNVNALELDDSALYLCASSIPEGPDTQYFGPGTRLTVL.

As to this clonotype: A much larger clone sits a single nucleotide away, making a read error possible. The rearrangement joins TRBV7-7 to TRBJ2-7; a weak D match, TRBD2 (5 bases). This CDR3 has 13 amino acids. Germline CDR1 SSHAT, CDR2 FNYEAQ (reference sequence). The DNA of the CDR3 is TGTGTCAGCAGCTTAGCGTCCAGCTACGAGCAGTACTTC. It yields the protein CVSSLASSYEQYF.

V and J are TRBV6-2 or TRBV6-3 and TRBJ1-1; D is undetermined. V shed 0 bases and J shed 0 bases, with 5 bases lying between them. CDR3 size: 14 residues. Germline V gene data show CDR1 as MNHEY and CDR2 as SVGEGT. The CDR3 nucleotides read TGTGCCAGCAGTTACTCGTTCATGAACACTGAAGCTTTCTTT. Residues: CASSYSFMNTEAFF.

The V call is TRBV12-3 or TRBV12-4, the J call TRBJ2-3; D perhaps matches TRBD1 (7 bases). Trimming took off 5 bases at V and 6 bases at J, with 21 bases between the two ends. This CDR3 comprises 16 residues. The CDR3 loop is CASSPAGGRIADTQYF. The CDR3, as DNA: TGTGCCAGCAGTCCCGCAGGGGGGAGGATTGCTGATACGCAGTATTTT.

This clonotype was observed a few times. The genes are TRBV6-6 and TRBJ2-3; unclear D gene. The CDR3 covers 14 residues. Germline V CDR1 and CDR2: MNHNY, SVGAGI (reference sequence). Trimming removed 6 bases from V and 0 bases from J, with 10 bases in between. The CDR3 DNA reads as TGTGCCAGCAGAGAGCACAAAAGCACAGATACGCAGTATTTT. Translation gives CASREHKSTDTQYF.

This clonotype was counted many times. The chain couples TRBV13 to TRBJ1-2; TRBD1 matches at 12 bases. Germline loops: CDR1 PRHDT, CDR2 FYEKMQ (reference sequence). With 5 bases clipped from V and 8 bases from J, the junction kept 9 bases outside the gene matches. There are 15 residues in the CDR3. The CDR3 DNA is TGTGCCAGCAGCGCGCCGGGACAGGGGGCGCTCGGCTACACCTTC. This translates into CASSAPGQGALGYTF. Based on the CDR3 plus reference TRBV13 and TRBJ1-2, the full variable domain is AAGVIQSPRHLIKEKRETATLKCYPIPRHDTVYWYQQGPGQDPQFLISFYEKMQSDKGSIPDRFSAQQFSDYHSELNMSSLELGDSALYFCASSAPGQGALGYTFGSGTRLTVV.

For the CDR3, the DNA is TGCGCCAGCCGTATGGGGGGGCAATACAATGAGCAGTTCTTC. It yields the protein CASRMGGQYNEQFF. The chain has TRBV5-1 and TRBJ2-1; weak D call: TRBD2 (7 bases). In germline, CDR1 is SGHRS, CDR2 YFSETQ. The V end lost 7 bases, the J end lost 4 bases, and 15 bases lay between the germline ends. CDR3 length equals 14 residues.

This clonotype was counted only a few times. J is TRBJ2-7 and V is TRBV25-1; 9 bases are a match to TRBD2. CDR3 size: 13 residues. V dropped 2 bases and J dropped 10; count of bases not matched to a gene: 6. The germline V gene encodes CDR1 MGHDK and CDR2 SYGVNS. The CDR3: CASSELAGSGQYF. CDR3 in DNA: TGTGCCAGCAGTGAACTAGCGGGAAGCGGACAGTACTTC.

V gene TRBV2 combines with J gene TRBJ2-7; the match to TRBD1 covers 12 bases. Looked up from germline, CDR1 is SNHLY and CDR2 is FYNNEI. The CDR3 totals 15 residues. Trimming cost V 5 bases and J 5 bases; bases outside gene matches: 7. The CDR3 here is CASSRPGQGAHEQYF. Here the CDR3 DNA reads TGTGCCAGCAGTAGACCGGGACAGGGGGCGCACGAGCAGTACTTC.

This chain uses TRBV29-1 with TRBJ1-6; 7 bases line up with TRBD1. After removal of 4 bases from V and 7 bases from J, the junction contained 7 bases not matched to a gene. Germline CDR1 and CDR2: SQVTM and ANQGSEA. The CDR3 is 14 amino acids. The CDR3 DNA reads as TGCAGCGTTGGGGACAGTCTGAGGAATTCACCCCTCCACTTT. It translates to CSVGDSLRNSPLHF.

This clonotype appeared a few times. A read error may account for a junction end that differs from germline. The chain carries TRBV6-6 and TRBJ2-3; D is possibly TRBD2 (6 bases). Germline CDR1 reads MNHNY; CDR2 reads SVGAGI (reference sequence). The CDR3 length is 15 residues. CDR3 DNA sequence: TGTGCCAGCACTTACGGGGGAGGATTAGGAGATACGCAGTATTTT. Translated: CASTYGGGLGDTQYF.

Concerning this clonotype: Given a much more abundant clone one base away, this may be a read error. The chain carries TRBV29-1 and TRBJ1-1, with TRBD1 matching 7 bases. Germline V CDR1 and CDR2: SQVTM, ANQGSEA. This CDR3 comprises 13 residues. The CDR3 protein is CSGDRAPNTVAFF. CDR3 nucleotides: TGCAGCGGTGACAGGGCCCCGAACACTGTAGCTTTCTTT.

This clonotype was seen repeatedly, ten times or more. The chain employs TRBV12-3 or TRBV12-4 and TRBJ1-2; perhaps TRBD1 as D (5 bases). Deletions cut 3 bases from V and 4 bases from J, with 9 bases between. CDR3 length: 13 residues. The CDR3 DNA follows: TGTGCCAGCAGTTTTGCCGGGGGCTATGGCTACACCTTC. It translates to CASSFAGGYGYTF.

This clonotype was detected a few times. V gene TRBV24-1 combines with J gene TRBJ2-3; no definite D call. V was clipped by 5 bases and J by 2 bases, with 7 bases between them. Per the germline V gene, CDR1 is KGHDR and CDR2 is SFDVKD. This CDR3 region has 13 residues. CDR3 residues: CATSAELTDTQYF. CDR3 nucleotides: TGTGCCACCAGTGCAGAACTCACAGATACGCAGTATTTT.

The V call is TRBV6-2 or TRBV6-3, the J call TRBJ1-1; the D gene is possibly TRBD1 (5 bases). The CDR3 loop spans 14 amino acids. CDR1 MNHEY and CDR2 SVGEGT come from the germline V gene. V gave up 5 bases and J gave up 1 base, with 11 bases separating them. CDR3 sequence: CASSGRDENTEAFF. CDR3 coding DNA: TGTGCCAGCAGTGGCAGGGATGAGAACACTGAAGCTTTCTTT.

J is TRBJ2-1 and V is TRBV7-8; 9 bases line up with TRBD1. CDR1 and CDR2 (germline): SGHVS, FQNEAQ. The CDR3 extends over 16 amino acids. With 4 bases clipped from V and 6 bases from J, the junction kept 10 bases outside the gene matches. CDR3 DNA: TGTGCCAGCAGCTCCTACCGGGACAGGGCTACCAATGAGCAGTTCTTC. Its translation is CASSSYRDRATNEQFF. The variable domain in full, completed from reference TRBV7-8 and TRBJ2-1, reads GAGVSQSPRYKVAKRGQDVALRCDPISGHVSLFWYQQALGQGPEFLTYFQNEAQLDKSGLPSDRFFAERPEGSVSTLKIQRTQQEDSAVYLCASSSYRDRATNEQFFGPGTRLTVL.

Many counts were recorded for this clonotype. The chain has TRBV24-1 and TRBJ1-5; a possible D gene is TRBD1 (5 bases). Trimming shortened V by 10 bases and J by 6 bases, and 15 bases separated the two germline ends. This CDR3 spans 13 amino acids. Germline lookup yields CDR1 KGHDR and CDR2 SFDVKD. CDR3 DNA: TGTGCCACGGTTATGAGGGGCAGTCAGCCCCAGCATTTT. Its protein is CATVMRGSQPQHF.

This clonotype appeared a few times. The V and J genes are TRBV12-3 or TRBV12-4 and TRBJ2-1; TRBD2 agrees at 11 bases. Trimming cost V 6 bases and J 4 bases; bases outside gene matches: 5. This CDR3 contains 15 residues. CDR3 region: CASRRTSGGYNEQFF. CDR3 in DNA: TGTGCCAGCAGGCGAACTAGCGGGGGTTACAATGAGCAGTTCTTC.

This clonotype was seen many times. The rearrangement uses TRBV6-5 and TRBJ2-1; no clear D gene. The CDR3 loop spans 12 amino acids. Per the germline V gene, CDR1 is MNHEY and CDR2 is SVGAGI. Trimming left V 4 bases short and J 7 bases short, with 8 bases between. Here the CDR3 reads CASSLNRNEQFF. Here the CDR3 DNA reads TGTGCCAGCAGTTTAAACCGAAATGAGCAGTTCTTC.

In its sample, this clonotype was seen many times. The genes are TRBV6-5 and TRBJ1-1, with D unresolved. CDR3 length equals 14 residues. With 6 bases removed from V and 0 bases from J, the gap between germline ends came to 11 bases. Germline V CDR1 and CDR2: MNHEY, SVGAGI. CDR3 residues: CASSRHFMNTEAFF. In nucleotides, the CDR3 is TGTGCCAGCAGCCGCCACTTTATGAACACTGAAGCTTTCTTT.

This clonotype was seen more than once but under ten times. This chain uses TRBV5-1 with TRBJ2-5, with D perhaps TRBD1 (6 bases). Trimming cost V 3 bases and J 5 bases, with 11 bases left between them. Germline-derived CDR1 and CDR2 are SGHRS and YFSETQ. The CDR3 is 13 residues long. This CDR3 reads CASSSGVEETQYF. CDR3 in DNA: TGCGCCAGCAGCTCAGGGGTGGAGGAGACCCAGTACTTC.

Many counts were recorded for this clonotype. CDR3 nucleotide sequence: TGCGCCAGCAGCCAGGAGGGACGGGACAATTCACCCCTCCACTTT. It encodes CASSQEGRDNSPLHF. The chain links TRBV4-1 to TRBJ1-6, with D perhaps TRBD1 (5 bases). This CDR3 has 15 residues. CDR1 MGHRA and CDR2 YSYEKL come from the germline V gene. V lost 3 bases to trimming and J lost 7 bases, with 13 bases between them.

The chain recombines TRBV7-2 with TRBJ1-2; D is undetermined. Trimming took 0 bases from V and 4 from J, leaving 15 bases between them. The CDR3 sequence is 16 residues long. CDR1 is SGHTA, CDR2 FQGNSA, per germline. CDR3 nucleotide sequence: TGTGCCAGCAGCTTAGCGACCTTGCCGTCTATCTATGGCTACACCTTC. It specifies CASSLATLPSIYGYTF.

The J gene is TRBJ1-5, the V gene TRBV28; a possible D gene is TRBD1 (5 bases). The V gene's germline CDR1 is MDHEN and CDR2 SYDVKM. With 2 bases removed from V and 0 bases from J, the gap between germline ends came to 17 bases. CDR3 length equals 18 residues. CDR3 nucleotide sequence: TGTGCCAGCAGTTTAGGGACCGATTACCTATATAGCAATCAGCCCCAGCATTTT. This encodes CASSLGTDYLYSNQPQHF.

This clonotype occurred many times. The chain has TRBV6-5 and TRBJ1-4; D ambiguous. Germline V lookup: CDR1 MNHEY, CDR2 SVGAGI. The CDR3 is made up of 15 amino acids. Deletions cut 2 bases from V and 8 bases from J, with 15 bases between. The CDR3 DNA follows: TGTGCCAGCAGTTACGGTTTGGGAGGGAGAGAAAAACTGTTTTTT. This sequence encodes CASSYGLGGREKLFF.

The V call is TRBV30, the J call TRBJ2-7; no reliable D call. Per the germline V gene, CDR1 is GTSNPN and CDR2 is SVGIG (reference sequence). V lost 1 base, J lost 5 bases, and 12 bases lay in between. The CDR3 runs to 13 residues. In nucleotides, the CDR3 is TGTGCCTGGAGTGCCCACCCCCAAGACGAGCAGTACTTC. Encoded protein: CAWSAHPQDEQYF. Filled out from reference TRBV30 and TRBJ2-7, the complete variable domain reads SQTIHQWPATLVQPVGSPLSLECTVEGTSNPNLYWYRQAAGRGLQLLFYSVGIGQISSEVPQNLSASRPQDRQFILSSKKLLLSDSGFYLCAWSAHPQDEQYFGPGTRLTVT.

This clonotype has more than one count but fewer than ten. This chain connects TRBV27 to TRBJ2-3, with D tentatively TRBD2 (5 bases). This CDR3 is built from 15 residues. V gave up 5 bases and J gave up 1 base, with 13 bases separating them. Germline-derived CDR1 and CDR2 are MNHEY and SMNVEV (reference sequence). The DNA for the CDR3 is TGTGCCAGCAGTCAAGCGGTTTTAGGCACAGATACGCAGTATTTT. Protein: CASSQAVLGTDTQYF.

This clonotype has ten or more counts. The chain has TRBV11-2 and TRBJ1-5; D unresolved. Germline V lookup: CDR1 SGHAT, CDR2 FQNNGV. V shed 0 bases and J shed 0 bases, with 6 bases lying between them. The CDR3 is 15 residues long. This CDR3 reads CASSLEPHSNQPQHF. For the CDR3, the DNA is TGTGCCAGCAGCTTAGAACCCCATAGCAATCAGCCCCAGCATTTT.